This TCR beta chain was sequenced for a study of B cell selection in AIRE deficiency. This table comes from immunoSEQ multiplex PCR, and its TCRdb copy is limited to in-frame clones, with some not included. The data hold tens of thousands of clones, with roughly 95% observed a single time. CD4+CD127+ cells were sorted as the conventional CD4 T cells. Sequencing was carried out using CD4+CD127+ conventional T cells sorted from PBMCs. The clonotype comes from a human donor in good health.

As DNA, the CDR3 is TGTGCCAGCAGCTCTCTTATGGGACTAGCGGGAGCTGACGAGCAGTTCTTC. This encodes CASSSLMGLAGADEQFF. The J gene is TRBJ2-1, the V gene TRBV7-9; 14 nucleotides align to TRBD2. Trimming cost V 4 bases and J 10 bases; bases outside gene matches: 12. CDR3 length equals 17 residues. Germline V lookup: CDR1 SEHNR, CDR2 FQNEAQ (reference sequence).